This T cell receptor beta chain was sequenced during a study of CD8+ T cells in alopecia areata. Study-level findings and limits: Patients shared TCRs less clearly than mice did, possibly for HLA-related reasons. Normal skin's resident alphabeta T cells are sequenced alongside lesional scalp T cells.

RNA extraction and reverse transcription yielded cDNA as sequencing template. Only in-frame clones appear in the TCRdb table, and some are missing; sequencing was by immunoSEQ multiplex PCR. The repertoire holds 100,000 to 150,000 clones, with around 50% as singletons. Peripheral blood, together with lesional scalp punch biopsies, was collected from alopecia areata patients. This clone has just a few counts. Its antigen is unidentified. V shed 0 bases, J shed 5 bases, and the junction held 3 bases outside the gene matches. Looked up from germline, CDR1 is SEHNR and CDR2 is FQNEAQ (reference sequence). CDR3 length: 14 residues.

The source is a human donor with alopecia areata. Source material: NKG2D-low CD8+ T cells sorted from blood. The chain carries TRBV7-9 and TRBJ2-7; 8 bases are shared with TRBD2. In DNA form, the CDR3 reads TGTGCCAGCAGCTTAGCTAGCGGGATCGACGAGCAGTACTTC. Protein sequence: CASSLASGIDEQYF.